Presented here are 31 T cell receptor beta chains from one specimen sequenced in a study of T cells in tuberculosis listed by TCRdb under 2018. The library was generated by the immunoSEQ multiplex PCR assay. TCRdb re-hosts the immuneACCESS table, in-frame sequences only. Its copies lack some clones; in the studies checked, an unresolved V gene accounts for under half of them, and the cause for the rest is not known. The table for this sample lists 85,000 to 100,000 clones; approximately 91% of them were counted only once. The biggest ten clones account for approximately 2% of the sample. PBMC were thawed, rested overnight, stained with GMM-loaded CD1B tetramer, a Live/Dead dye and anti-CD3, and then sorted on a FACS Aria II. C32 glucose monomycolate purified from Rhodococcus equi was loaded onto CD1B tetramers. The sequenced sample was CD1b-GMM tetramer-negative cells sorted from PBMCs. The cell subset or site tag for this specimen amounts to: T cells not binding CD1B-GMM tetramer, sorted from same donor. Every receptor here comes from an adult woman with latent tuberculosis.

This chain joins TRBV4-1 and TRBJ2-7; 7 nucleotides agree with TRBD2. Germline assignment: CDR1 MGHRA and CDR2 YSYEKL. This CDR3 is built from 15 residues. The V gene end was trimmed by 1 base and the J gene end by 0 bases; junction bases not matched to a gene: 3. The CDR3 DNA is TGCGCCAGCAGCCAAGGCGGGGGAAGCTCCTACGAGCAGTACTTC. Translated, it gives CASSQGGGSSYEQYF.

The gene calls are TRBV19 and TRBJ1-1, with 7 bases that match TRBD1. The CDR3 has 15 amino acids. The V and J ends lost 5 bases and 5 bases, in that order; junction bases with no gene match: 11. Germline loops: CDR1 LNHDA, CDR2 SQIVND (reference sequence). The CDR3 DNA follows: TGTGCCAGTAGTGAATCTACAGGGGCGTTGACTGAAGCTTTCTTT. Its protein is CASSESTGALTEAFF.

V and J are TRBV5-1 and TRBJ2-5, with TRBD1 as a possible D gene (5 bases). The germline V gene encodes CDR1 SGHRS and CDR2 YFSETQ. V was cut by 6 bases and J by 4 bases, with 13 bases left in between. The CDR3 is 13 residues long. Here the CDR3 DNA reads TGCGCCAGCACCAGGGATGCGGTAGAGACCCAGTACTTC. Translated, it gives CASTRDAVETQYF.

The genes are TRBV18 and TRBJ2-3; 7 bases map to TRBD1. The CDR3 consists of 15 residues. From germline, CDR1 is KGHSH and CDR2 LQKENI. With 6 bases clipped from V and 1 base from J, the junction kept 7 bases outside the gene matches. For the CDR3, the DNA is TGTGCCAGCTCGCGACAGGGTTCCGGCACAGATACGCAGTATTTT. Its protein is CASSRQGSGTDTQYF.

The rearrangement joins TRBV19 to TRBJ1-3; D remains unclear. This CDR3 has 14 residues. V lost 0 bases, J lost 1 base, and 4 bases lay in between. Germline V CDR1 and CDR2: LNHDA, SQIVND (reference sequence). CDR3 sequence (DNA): TGTGCCAGTAGTATAGAGACATCTGGAAACACCATATATTTT. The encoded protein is CASSIETSGNTIYF.

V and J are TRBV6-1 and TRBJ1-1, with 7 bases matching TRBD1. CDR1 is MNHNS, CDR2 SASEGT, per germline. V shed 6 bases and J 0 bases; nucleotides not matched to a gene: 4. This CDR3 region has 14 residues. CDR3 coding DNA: TGTGCCAGCAGGGGACAGCCCATGAACACTGAAGCTTTCTTT. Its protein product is CASRGQPMNTEAFF.

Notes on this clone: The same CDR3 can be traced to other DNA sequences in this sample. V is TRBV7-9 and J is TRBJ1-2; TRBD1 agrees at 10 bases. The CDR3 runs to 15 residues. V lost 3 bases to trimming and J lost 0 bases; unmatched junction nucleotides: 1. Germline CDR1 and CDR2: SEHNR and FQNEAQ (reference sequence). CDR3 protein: CASSLGTGANYGYTF. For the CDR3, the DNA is TGTGCCAGCAGCTTGGGGACAGGGGCTAACTATGGCTACACCTTC.

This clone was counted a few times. The CDR3 loop reads CATSRAGPGGSPLHF. For the CDR3, the DNA is TGTGCCACCAGCAGAGCAGGGCCCGGGGGTTCACCCCTCCACTTT. V gene TRBV15 combines with J gene TRBJ1-6; D possibly corresponds to TRBD1 (5 bases). Germline CDR1 reads LNHNV; CDR2 reads YYDKDF (reference sequence). The length of the CDR3 is 15 residues. The V gene lost 1 base and the J gene lost 9 bases, with 13 bases spanning the gap.

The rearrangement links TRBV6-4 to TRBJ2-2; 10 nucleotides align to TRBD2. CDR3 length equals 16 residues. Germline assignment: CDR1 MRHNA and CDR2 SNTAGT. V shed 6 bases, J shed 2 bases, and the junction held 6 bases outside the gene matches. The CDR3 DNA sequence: TGTGCCAGCAGAGCCCTAGCGGGGGACAACACCGGGGAGCTGTTTTTT. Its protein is CASRALAGDNTGELFF.

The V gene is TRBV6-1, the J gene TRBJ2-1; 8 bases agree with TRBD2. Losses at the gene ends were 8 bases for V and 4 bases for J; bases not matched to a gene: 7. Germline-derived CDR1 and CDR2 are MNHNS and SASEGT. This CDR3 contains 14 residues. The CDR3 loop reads CASPSGGTYNEQFF. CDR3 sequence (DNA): TGTGCCAGCCCGAGCGGGGGCACATACAATGAGCAGTTCTTC.

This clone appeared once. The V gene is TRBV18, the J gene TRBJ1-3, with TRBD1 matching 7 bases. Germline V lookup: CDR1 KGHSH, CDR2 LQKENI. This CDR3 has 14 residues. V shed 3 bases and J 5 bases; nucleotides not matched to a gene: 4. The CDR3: CASSPGQARNTIYF. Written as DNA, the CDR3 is TGTGCCAGCTCACCCGGACAGGCGCGAAACACCATATATTTT.

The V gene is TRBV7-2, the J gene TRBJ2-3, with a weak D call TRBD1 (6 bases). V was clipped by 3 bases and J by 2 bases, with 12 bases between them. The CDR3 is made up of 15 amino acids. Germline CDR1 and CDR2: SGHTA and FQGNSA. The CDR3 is CASSFRGRITDTQYF. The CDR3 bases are TGTGCCAGCAGCTTTAGGGGGAGAATCACAGATACGCAGTATTTT.

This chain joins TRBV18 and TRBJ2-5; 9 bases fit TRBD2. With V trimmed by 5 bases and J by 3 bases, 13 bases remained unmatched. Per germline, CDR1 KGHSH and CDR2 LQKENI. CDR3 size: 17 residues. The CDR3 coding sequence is TGTGCCAGCTCAGCCGTATGGAGCGGGGGGATAAAAGAGACCCAGTACTTC. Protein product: CASSAVWSGGIKETQYF.

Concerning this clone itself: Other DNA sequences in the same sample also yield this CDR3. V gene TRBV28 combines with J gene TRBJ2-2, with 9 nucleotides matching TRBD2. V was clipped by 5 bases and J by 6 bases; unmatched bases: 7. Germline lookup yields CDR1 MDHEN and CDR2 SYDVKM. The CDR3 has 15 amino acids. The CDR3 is CASSPASGVPGELFF. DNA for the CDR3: TGTGCCAGCAGTCCCGCTAGCGGGGTACCCGGGGAGCTGTTTTTT.

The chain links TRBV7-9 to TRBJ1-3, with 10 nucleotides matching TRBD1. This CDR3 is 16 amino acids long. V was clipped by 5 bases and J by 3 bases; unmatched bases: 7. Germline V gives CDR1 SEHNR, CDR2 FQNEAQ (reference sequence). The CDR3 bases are TGTGCCAGCAGCGAACGACAGGGGGCGATTGGAAACACCATATATTTT. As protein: CASSERQGAIGNTIYF.

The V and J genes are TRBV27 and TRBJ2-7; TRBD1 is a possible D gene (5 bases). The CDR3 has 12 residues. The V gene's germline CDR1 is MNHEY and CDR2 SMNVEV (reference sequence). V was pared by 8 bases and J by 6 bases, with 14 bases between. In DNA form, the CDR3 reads TGTGCCAGCGGCCCGACAGTTGGCGAGCAGTACGTC. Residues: CASGPTVGEQYV.

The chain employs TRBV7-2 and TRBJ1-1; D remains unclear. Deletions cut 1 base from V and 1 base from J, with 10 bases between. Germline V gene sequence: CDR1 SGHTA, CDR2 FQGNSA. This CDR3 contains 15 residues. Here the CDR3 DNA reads TGTGCCAGCAGCTTAGGTCCGGGGTCGAACACTGAAGCTTTCTTT. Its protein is CASSLGPGSNTEAFF.

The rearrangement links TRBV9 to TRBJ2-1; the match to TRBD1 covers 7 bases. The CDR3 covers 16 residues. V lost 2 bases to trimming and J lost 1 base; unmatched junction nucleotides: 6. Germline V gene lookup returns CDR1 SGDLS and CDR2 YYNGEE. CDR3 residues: CASSVTGVGSYNEQFF. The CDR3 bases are TGTGCCAGCAGCGTCACAGGGGTTGGGTCCTACAATGAGCAGTTCTTC.

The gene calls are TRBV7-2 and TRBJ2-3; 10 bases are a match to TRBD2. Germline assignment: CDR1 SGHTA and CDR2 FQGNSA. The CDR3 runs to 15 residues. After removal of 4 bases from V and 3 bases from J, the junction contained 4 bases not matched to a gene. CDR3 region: CASSSLAGGTDTQYF. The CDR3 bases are TGTGCCAGCAGCTCGTTAGCGGGGGGAACAGATACGCAGTATTTT. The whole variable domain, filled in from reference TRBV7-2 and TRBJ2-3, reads GAGVSQSPSNKVTEKGKDVELRCDPISGHTALYWYRQSLGQGLEFLIYFQGNSAPDKSGLPSDRFSAERTGGSVSTLTIQRTQQEDSAVYLCASSSLAGGTDTQYFGPGTRLTVL.

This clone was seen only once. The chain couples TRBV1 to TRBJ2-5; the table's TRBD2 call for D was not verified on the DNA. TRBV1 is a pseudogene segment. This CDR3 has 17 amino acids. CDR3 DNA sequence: TGCACCAGCAGCCAGAACCCACATGCGGCAAGAGGAGAGACCCAGTACTTC. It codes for CTSSQNPHAARGETQYF.

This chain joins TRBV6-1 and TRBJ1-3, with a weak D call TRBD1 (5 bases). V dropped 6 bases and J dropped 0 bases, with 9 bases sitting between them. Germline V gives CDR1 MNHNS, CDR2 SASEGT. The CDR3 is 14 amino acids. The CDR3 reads CASRRGHSGNTIYF. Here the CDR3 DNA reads TGTGCCAGCAGGCGGGGCCACTCTGGAAACACCATATATTTT.

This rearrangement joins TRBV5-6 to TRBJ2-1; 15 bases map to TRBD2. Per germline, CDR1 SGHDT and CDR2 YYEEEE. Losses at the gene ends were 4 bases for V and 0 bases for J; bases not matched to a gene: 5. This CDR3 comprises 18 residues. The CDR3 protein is CASSPGLAGGSSYNEQFF. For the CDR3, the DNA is TGTGCCAGCAGCCCGGGACTAGCGGGGGGAAGCTCCTACAATGAGCAGTTCTTC.

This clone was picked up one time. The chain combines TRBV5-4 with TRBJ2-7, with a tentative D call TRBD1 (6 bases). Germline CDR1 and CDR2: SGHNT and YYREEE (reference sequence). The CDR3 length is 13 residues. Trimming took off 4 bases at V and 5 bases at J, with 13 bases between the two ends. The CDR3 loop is CASSGKQGHEQYF. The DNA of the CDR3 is TGTGCCAGCAGCGGAAAACAGGGACACGAGCAGTACTTC.

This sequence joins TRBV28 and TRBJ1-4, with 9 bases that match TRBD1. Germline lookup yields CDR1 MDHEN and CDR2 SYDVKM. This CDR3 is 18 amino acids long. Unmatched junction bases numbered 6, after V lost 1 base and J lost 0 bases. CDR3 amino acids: CASSLLGQGHATNEKLFF. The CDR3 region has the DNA TGTGCCAGCAGTTTATTGGGACAGGGACATGCAACTAATGAAAAACTGTTTTTT.

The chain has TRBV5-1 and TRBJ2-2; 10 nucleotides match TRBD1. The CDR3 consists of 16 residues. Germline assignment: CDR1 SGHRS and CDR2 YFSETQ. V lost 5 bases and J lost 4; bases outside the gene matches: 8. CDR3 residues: CASRTRQGAGTGELFF. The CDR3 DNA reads TGCGCCAGCAGAACCCGACAGGGGGCGGGCACCGGGGAGCTGTTTTTT.

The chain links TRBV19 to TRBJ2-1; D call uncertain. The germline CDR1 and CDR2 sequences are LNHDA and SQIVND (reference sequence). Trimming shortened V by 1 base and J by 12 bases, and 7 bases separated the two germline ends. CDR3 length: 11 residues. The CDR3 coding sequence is TGTGCCAGTAGTATAGGGCTAGGGCAGTTCTTC. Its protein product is CASSIGLGQFF. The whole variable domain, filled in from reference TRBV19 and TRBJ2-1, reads DGGITQSPKYLFRKEGQNVTLSCEQNLNHDAMYWYRQDPGQGLRLIYYSQIVNDFQKGDIAEGYSVSREKKESFPLTVTSAQKNPTAFYLCASSIGLGQFFGPGTRLTVL.

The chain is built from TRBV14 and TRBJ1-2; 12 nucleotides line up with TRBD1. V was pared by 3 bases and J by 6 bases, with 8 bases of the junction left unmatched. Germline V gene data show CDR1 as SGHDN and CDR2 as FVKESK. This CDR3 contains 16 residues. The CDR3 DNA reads TGTGCCAGCAGCCAGTTCGGGACAGGGGGCAGAGATGGCTACACCTTC. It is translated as CASSQFGTGGRDGYTF.

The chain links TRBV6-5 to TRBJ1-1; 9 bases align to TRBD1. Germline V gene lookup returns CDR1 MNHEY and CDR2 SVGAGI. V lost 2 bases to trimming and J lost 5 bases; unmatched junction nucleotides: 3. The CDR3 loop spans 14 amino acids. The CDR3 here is CASSYGQGLTEAFF. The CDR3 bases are TGTGCCAGCAGTTACGGACAGGGGTTAACTGAAGCTTTCTTT.

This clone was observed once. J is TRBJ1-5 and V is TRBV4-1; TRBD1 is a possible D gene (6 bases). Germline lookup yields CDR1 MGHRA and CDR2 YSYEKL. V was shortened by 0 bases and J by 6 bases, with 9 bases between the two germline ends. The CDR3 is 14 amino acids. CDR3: CASSQDVGAQPQHF. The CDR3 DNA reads TGCGCCAGCAGCCAAGACGTGGGGGCTCAGCCCCAGCATTTT.

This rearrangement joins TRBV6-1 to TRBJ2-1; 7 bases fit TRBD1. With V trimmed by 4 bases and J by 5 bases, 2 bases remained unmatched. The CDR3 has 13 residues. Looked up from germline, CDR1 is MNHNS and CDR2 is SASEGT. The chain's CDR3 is CASSGQGNNEQFF. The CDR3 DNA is TGTGCCAGCAGTGGACAGGGTAACAATGAGCAGTTCTTC.

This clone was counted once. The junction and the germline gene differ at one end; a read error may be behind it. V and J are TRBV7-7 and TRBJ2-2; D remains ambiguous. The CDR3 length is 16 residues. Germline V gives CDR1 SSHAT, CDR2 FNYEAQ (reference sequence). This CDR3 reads CASSPDPRSGSGELFF. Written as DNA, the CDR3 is TGTGCTAGCAGCCCTGATCCCCGTAGTGGTTCCGGGGAGCTGTTTTTT.